These T cell receptor beta chains were read from a single sample in a study of T cells in Graves' hyperthyroidism and ophthalmopathy. TCRdb redid the calling of the multiplex PCR reads with MiXCR, one entry per CDR3 protein. This table holds roughly 840,000 distinct CDR3 sequences, more than 30% found once. The specimen sequenced was blood. The receptor source for this set is a man between 18 and 35 years old with Graves' hyperthyroidism. The CDR3 runs from the conserved cysteine through the conserved F or W. Each record gives: J gene, D gene, clone size, V gene, CDR3 protein, CDR3 DNA. D genes are given only for firm matches. A clone size is listed for some rows: how often the clone was seen (once, few, many), or a class if it is expanded.

J: TRBJ1-1
D: NA
size: few
V: TRBV5-1
CDR3: CASSHSTGATVPEAFF
DNA: TGCGCCAGCAGCCATTCCACGGGGGCGACGGTCCCTGAAGCTTTCTTT

J: TRBJ1-1
D: TRBD1
size: many
V: TRBV7-2
CDR3: CASSQTTGGAFF
DNA: TGTGCCAGCAGCCAGACAACAGGGGGAGCTTTCTTT

J: TRBJ1-4
D: TRBD1
size: NA
V: TRBV7-9
CDR3: CASSPTGQGELFF
DNA: TGTGCCAGCAGCCCAACCGGACAGGGAGAACTGTTTTTT

J: TRBJ1-1
D: NA
size: NA
V: TRBV19
CDR3: CASSIGQGVTEAFF
DNA: TGTGCCAGTAGTATAGGGCAGGGAGTAACTGAAGCTTTCTTT

J: TRBJ1-1
D: NA
size: NA
V: TRBV29-1
CDR3: CSQVTGHMNTEAFF
DNA: TGCAGCCAAGTGACGGGACATATGAACACTGAAGCTTTCTTT

J: TRBJ1-6
D: TRBD1
size: few
V: TRBV6-4
CDR3: CASSVDREGSPLHF
DNA: TGTGCCAGCAGTGTCGACAGGGAGGGCTCACCCCTCCACTTT

J: TRBJ2-7
D: NA
size: few
V: TRBV14
CDR3: CASSQRLNEQYF
DNA: TGTGCCAGCAGCCAACGACTAAACGAGCAGTACTTC

J: TRBJ1-2
D: NA
size: NA
V: TRBV20-1
CDR3: CSAWREDYGYTF
DNA: TGCAGTGCCTGGAGAGAGGACTATGGCTACACCTTC

J: TRBJ2-5
D: NA
size: few
V: TRBV12-3/TRBV12-4
CDR3: CASSYLPGHPPRETQYF
DNA: TGTGCCAGCAGTTACTTACCAGGACATCCCCCGAGGGAGACCCAGTACTTC

J: TRBJ1-6
D: NA
size: NA
V: TRBV7-2
CDR3: CASSFKEPLHF
DNA: TGTGCCAGCAGCTTTAAGGAGCCCCTCCACTTT

J: TRBJ2-7
D: NA
size: NA
V: TRBV29-1
CDR3: CSSLGGHEQYF
DNA: TGCAGCTCACTTGGGGGCCACGAGCAGTACTTC

J: TRBJ1-2
D: NA
size: many
V: TRBV5-1
CDR3: CASSIDRTGYTF
DNA: TGCGCCAGCAGCATCGACCGTACGGGCTACACCTTC

J: TRBJ2-3
D: NA
size: few
V: TRBV15
CDR3: CATSIQLGTQYF
DNA: TGTGCCACCAGCATCCAATTGGGTACGCAGTATTTT

J: TRBJ1-1
D: NA
size: NA
V: TRBV7-3
CDR3: CASSLWLSTEAFF
DNA: TGTGCCAGCAGCTTGTGGCTTTCCACTGAAGCTTTCTTT

J: TRBJ2-2
D: NA
size: many
V: TRBV15
CDR3: CATSINVKLGGELFF
DNA: TGTGCCACCAGCATCAACGTCAAGCTGGGCGGGGAGCTGTTTTTT

J: TRBJ1-5
D: NA
size: many
V: TRBV19
CDR3: CASSSGGAGNQPQHF
DNA: TGTGCCAGTAGTTCCGGGGGCGCGGGCAATCAGCCCCAGCATTTT

J: TRBJ1-6
D: TRBD1
size: few
V: TRBV5-1
CDR3: CASSSSRGRIGSPLHF
DNA: TGCGCCAGCAGCTCATCCAGGGGGCGCATAGGCTCACCCCTCCACTTT

J: TRBJ2-7
D: TRBD1
size: many
V: TRBV7-3
CDR3: CASSSTGGAMYEQYF
DNA: TGTGCCAGCAGCAGTACAGGGGGCGCGATGTACGAGCAGTACTTC

J: TRBJ1-5
D: NA
size: NA
V: TRBV6-5
CDR3: CASKRSGLSNQPQHF
DNA: TGTGCCAGCAAAAGAAGCGGTCTTAGCAATCAGCCCCAGCATTTT

J: TRBJ1-1
D: TRBD1
size: NA
V: TRBV9
CDR3: CASSAYRGGGTEAFF
DNA: TGTGCCAGCAGCGCCTACAGGGGGGGCGGCACTGAAGCTTTCTTT

J: TRBJ2-5
D: TRBD2
size: NA
V: TRBV2
CDR3: CAISPLAGQETQYF
DNA: TGTGCCATCAGTCCCTTAGCGGGGCAAGAGACCCAGTACTTC

J: TRBJ1-6
D: NA
size: few
V: TRBV7-9
CDR3: CASSLRPQALPNNSPLHF
DNA: TGTGCCAGCAGCCTCCGCCCCCAGGCTCTCCCGAATAATTCACCCCTCCACTTT

J: TRBJ1-1
D: NA
size: NA
V: TRBV4-1
CDR3: CASSQYDGNTEAFF
DNA: TGCGCCAGCAGCCAATACGACGGGAACACTGAAGCTTTCTTT

J: TRBJ1-2
D: NA
size: NA
V: TRBV7-9
CDR3: CASSLTRDGYGYTF
DNA: TGTGCCAGCAGCTTGACCCGGGACGGCTATGGCTACACCTTC

J: TRBJ1-5
D: NA
size: NA
V: TRBV5-6
CDR3: CASSLITGNQPQHF
DNA: TGTGCCAGCAGCCTTATAACAGGGAATCAGCCCCAGCATTTT

J: TRBJ2-5
D: NA
size: many
V: TRBV20-1
CDR3: CSALNVGDQTQYF
DNA: TGCAGTGCTCTTAACGTCGGTGACCAGACCCAGTACTTC

J: TRBJ1-1
D: TRBD1
size: many
V: TRBV25-1
CDR3: CASEGTGGSNAEAFF
DNA: TGTGCCAGCGAGGGGACAGGCGGTTCGAATGCTGAAGCTTTCTTT

J: TRBJ2-7
D: NA
size: many
V: TRBV2
CDR3: CASSEEARGPEQYF
DNA: TGTGCCAGCAGTGAAGAGGCCAGGGGTCCCGAGCAGTACTTC

J: TRBJ2-5
D: TRBD1
size: NA
V: TRBV7-2
CDR3: CASRTTGGEKTQYF
DNA: TGTGCCAGCAGAACTACAGGGGGCGAGAAGACCCAGTACTTC

J: TRBJ1-6
D: NA
size: NA
V: TRBV25-1
CDR3: CASSQDSPSPLHF
DNA: TGTGCCAGCAGCCAAGATAGTCCTTCACCCCTCCACTTT

J: TRBJ2-5
D: NA
size: once
V: TRBV11-1
CDR3: CASSSPGDKETQYF
DNA: TGTGCCAGCAGCTCCCCGGGGGACAAAGAGACCCAGTACTTC

J: TRBJ1-5
D: NA
size: many
V: TRBV15
CDR3: CATSRVAWVGQPQHF
DNA: TGTGCCACCAGCAGAGTAGCATGGGTGGGTCAGCCCCAGCATTTT

J: TRBJ1-5
D: NA
size: NA
V: TRBV19
CDR3: CASSMGLADNQPQHF
DNA: TGTGCCAGTAGTATGGGACTAGCGGACAATCAGCCCCAGCATTTT

J: TRBJ2-2
D: TRBD1
size: few
V: TRBV20-1
CDR3: CSAGQENTGELFF
DNA: TGCAGTGCTGGACAGGAGAACACCGGGGAGCTGTTTTTT

J: TRBJ1-2
D: TRBD1
size: NA
V: TRBV24-1
CDR3: CATSDWTGGNFDGYTF
DNA: TGTGCCACCAGTGATTGGACAGGGGGCAATTTCGATGGCTACACCTTC

J: TRBJ2-5
D: NA
size: few
V: TRBV20-1
CDR3: CSAREDPDGTQYF
DNA: TGCAGTGCTAGAGAAGACCCAGACGGGACCCAGTACTTC

J: TRBJ1-2
D: TRBD1
size: many
V: TRBV10-3
CDR3: CAIRRDRGGSDGYTF
DNA: TGTGCCATCAGAAGAGACAGGGGTGGGTCGGATGGCTACACCTTC